Following are 24 T cell receptor beta chains from one sample sequenced in a study of T-cell reconstitution after alpha-beta-depleted transplantation in children. Unique molecular identifiers were incorporated when the TCRbeta library was constructed. In TCRdb, the PCR reads were re-called with MiXCR into one record per CDR3 protein. The sample holds over 150,000 distinct CDR3 sequences; approximately 14% are singletons and the top ten take 13%. The source material was PBMCs from the stem cell graft donor, sampled from the stem cell graft. The receptors here all came from a human donor who donated a stem cell graft to a child with acute lymphoblastic leukemia.

This clonotype has a count of ten or more. The V gene is TRBV5-1, the J gene TRBJ2-1; 16 positions agree with TRBD2. Trimming removed 3 bases from V and 6 bases from J; junction bases left unmatched: 12. Germline CDR1 is SGHRS and CDR2 is YFSETQ. The CDR3 spans 19 residues. In DNA form, the CDR3 reads TGCGCCAGCAGCTCCCTTGGGGACGGGACTAGCGGGAGGGCCAATGAGCAGTTCTTC. Encoded protein: CASSSLGDGTSGRANEQFF.

The chain employs TRBV27 and TRBJ2-1; 16 nucleotides align to TRBD2. V was pared by 7 bases and J by 5 bases, with 5 bases of the junction left unmatched. The CDR3 runs to 16 residues. Looked up from germline, CDR1 is MNHEY and CDR2 is SMNVEV (reference sequence). The CDR3 reads CASNEGLAGGHNEQFF. In nucleotides, the CDR3 is TGTGCCAGCAATGAGGGACTAGCGGGAGGGCACAATGAGCAGTTCTTC.

This clonotype appeared many times. The chain employs TRBV29-1 and TRBJ2-1; the D gene is possibly TRBD2 (6 bases). V lost 4 bases and J lost 10, with 11 bases in between. The germline CDR1 and CDR2 sequences are SQVTM and ANQGSEA. This CDR3 region has 11 residues. The CDR3 coding sequence is TGCAGCGTTGGTGGTGCGGGGGAGCAGTTCTTC. This encodes CSVGGAGEQFF.

This clonotype was seen repeatedly, ten times or more. V is TRBV3-1 and J is TRBJ2-1; D is undetermined. This CDR3 comprises 14 residues. V lost 4 bases and J 10 bases, leaving 17 bases between the germline ends. Germline V gene sequence: CDR1 LGHDT, CDR2 YNNKEL (reference sequence). The CDR3 nucleotides are TGTGCCAGCAGCCGTCTCGGTTGGCGATGGGAGCAGTTCTTC. Its protein is CASSRLGWRWEQFF.

This clonotype appeared many times. The chain links TRBV28 to TRBJ1-1, with a tentative D call TRBD1 (6 bases). V gave up 4 bases and J gave up 1 base, with 10 bases separating them. Germline V gene sequence: CDR1 MDHEN, CDR2 SYDVKM. The CDR3 spans 14 residues. The CDR3 region is CASSSDRRNTEAFF. The DNA of the CDR3 is TGTGCCAGCAGTTCTGACAGGAGGAACACTGAAGCTTTCTTT.

This clonotype was counted at least ten times. The CDR3 reads CAISEGTSGRDEQFF. The CDR3 bases are TGTGCCATCAGTGAAGGGACTAGCGGGAGAGATGAGCAGTTCTTC. This sequence joins TRBV10-3 and TRBJ2-1, with 14 nucleotides matching TRBD2. The CDR3 runs 15 residues. Germline values: CDR1 ENHRY, CDR2 SYGVKD. Trimming cost V 3 bases and J 8 bases; bases outside gene matches: 3.

This clonotype was counted many times. J is TRBJ2-7 and V is TRBV6-4; a weak D match, TRBD1 (5 bases). Trimming removed 6 bases at V and 5 bases at J, with 14 bases between. Germline lookup yields CDR1 MRHNA and CDR2 SNTAGT. The CDR3 is 13 residues long. The CDR3 DNA is TGTGCCAGCAGCCTTTCCCAGGGCCACGAGCAGTACTTC. As protein: CASSLSQGHEQYF.

The rearrangement links TRBV27 to TRBJ1-5, with 10 bases aligning to TRBD1. Per the germline V gene, CDR1 is MNHEY and CDR2 is SMNVEV (reference sequence). The CDR3 runs 15 residues. The trim removed 5 bases at V and 2 bases at J, leaving 3 bases unmatched. The CDR3 sequence is CASSLDRGGNQPQHF. The DNA for the CDR3 is TGTGCCAGCAGTCTGGACAGGGGGGGCAATCAGCCCCAGCATTTT.

This clonotype has at least ten counts. The gene calls are TRBV12-3 or TRBV12-4 and TRBJ2-5; D perhaps matches TRBD2 (6 bases). The V gene lost 8 bases and the J gene lost 5 bases, with 12 bases spanning the gap. CDR3 length equals 12 residues. The CDR3: CASRWGEETQYF. CDR3 coding DNA: TGTGCCAGCCGTTGGGGGGAGGAGACCCAGTACTTC.

The rearrangement links TRBV6-5 to TRBJ2-2; D is ambiguous. The CDR3 has 12 amino acids. The germline V and J ends were trimmed by 6 bases and 3 bases, with 5 bases remaining between them. Germline V lookup: CDR1 MNHEY, CDR2 SVGAGI. The CDR3 DNA follows: TGTGCCAGCAGAGGGTACACCGGGGAGCTGTTTTTT. Its protein product is CASRGYTGELFF.

As for this clonotype: This may be a read error, as it is one base from a much larger clone. V is TRBV29-1 and J is TRBJ2-4, with D perhaps TRBD2 (5 bases). This CDR3 is built from 16 residues. Germline V lookup: CDR1 SQVTM, CDR2 ANQGSEA. The CDR3 loop reads CSVEDVASRANNIQYF. Written as DNA, the CDR3 is TGCAGCGTTGAAGATGTGGCTAGCAGAGCCAATAACATTCAGTACTTC.

This clonotype was detected ten times or more. The junction and the germline gene differ at one end; a read error may be behind it. This chain joins TRBV5-5 and TRBJ2-2, with D uncertain. CDR3 size: 12 residues. From germline, CDR1 is SGHKS and CDR2 YYEKEE (reference sequence). In DNA form, the CDR3 reads TGTGCGAGCAGGCTAGGGACCGGGGAGCTGTTTTTT. It translates to CASRLGTGELFF.

There are many counts of this clonotype. V usage is TRBV20-1 and J usage is TRBJ1-2; D possibly corresponds to TRBD1 (5 bases). The CDR3 is 14 residues long. V was clipped by 2 bases and J by 3 bases, with 13 bases between them. Germline values: CDR1 DFQATT, CDR2 SNEGSKA (reference sequence). The CDR3 region is CSARRGETDYGYTF. CDR3 sequence (DNA): TGCAGTGCTAGACGAGGGGAGACGGACTATGGCTACACCTTC.

V is TRBV7-2 and J is TRBJ2-7; D not resolved. Germline CDR1 reads SGHTA; CDR2 reads FQGNSA. V lost 2 bases and J lost 4, with 12 bases in between. The CDR3 consists of 14 residues. CDR3 sequence: CASSLFQESYEQYF. The CDR3 bases are TGTGCCAGCAGCTTATTCCAAGAAAGTTACGAGCAGTACTTC.

This clonotype was seen ten or more times. The chain joins TRBV5-5 to TRBJ2-2; 14 positions match TRBD2. V lost 4 bases, J lost 6 bases, and 2 bases stayed unmatched. The CDR3 extends over 15 amino acids. Germline CDR1 SGHKS, CDR2 YYEKEE (reference sequence). CDR3 in amino acids: CASSQGLAGAGELFF. CDR3 bases: TGTGCCAGCAGCCAGGGACTAGCGGGAGCCGGGGAGCTGTTTTTT.

This clonotype was recorded a few times. The chain uses TRBV10-3 and TRBJ2-7; D is possibly TRBD1 (6 bases). The CDR3 sequence is 14 residues long. The V end lost 5 bases, the J end lost 2 bases, and 13 bases lay between the germline ends. Germline V CDR1 and CDR2: ENHRY, SYGVKD. The CDR3: CAISTGKAPYEQYF. The CDR3 coding sequence is TGTGCCATCAGTACAGGGAAAGCGCCCTACGAGCAGTACTTC.

The V gene is TRBV10-2, the J gene TRBJ1-5; the D is unclear. The germline gives CDR1 WSHSY, CDR2 SAAADI. This CDR3 is 12 amino acids long. V shed 4 bases and J shed 7 bases, with 8 bases lying between them. The CDR3 spells CASSGVEQPQHF. CDR3 DNA sequence: TGCGCCAGCAGTGGGGTCGAACAGCCCCAGCATTTT.

This clonotype was seen ten or more times. The chain carries TRBV29-1 and TRBJ2-1; 7 bases align to TRBD2. The length of the CDR3 is 12 residues. The junction had 5 bases not matched to a gene; V was cut back by 7 bases and J by 5 bases. In germline, CDR1 is SQVTM, CDR2 ANQGSEA. CDR3 region: CSGGLVDNEQFF. For the CDR3, the DNA is TGCAGCGGTGGACTAGTTGACAATGAGCAGTTCTTC.

This clonotype has just a few counts. This chain's CDR3 is CAISARPPEYSGELFF. CDR3 nucleotide sequence: TGTGCCATCAGTGCTAGACCCCCGGAGTATTCCGGGGAGCTGTTTTTT. The chain links TRBV10-3 to TRBJ2-2, with unresolved D. The CDR3 is 16 residues long. Trimming removed 4 bases from V and 6 bases from J, with 18 bases in between. Per germline, CDR1 ENHRY and CDR2 SYGVKD.

Remarks on this clonotype: A read error is possible here, since a much larger clone lies one base away. In this CDR3 the conserved last residue, phenylalanine or tryptophan, is missing, so a read error is likely. The DNA of the CDR3 is TGTGCCAGCAGCCAAGAGAGGCGCACCGGGGAGCTGTTTTTG. Translated: CASSQERRTGELFL. The chain recombines TRBV3-1 with TRBJ2-2; the D is unclear. The ends were cut back, 0 bases at V and 4 bases at J, with 6 bases in the middle. Germline CDR1 LGHDT, CDR2 YNNKEL (reference sequence). The CDR3 loop spans 14 amino acids.

This clonotype was picked up many times. For the CDR3, the DNA is TGTGCCAGCAGTATCGCGGGGAGCACAGATACGCAGTATTTT. Translating gives CASSIAGSTDTQYF. The chain carries TRBV25-1 and TRBJ2-3; perhaps TRBD2 as D (6 bases). The CDR3 covers 14 residues. Between the trimmed V and J ends, which lost 5 bases and 0 bases, there was a span of 9 bases. Germline loops: CDR1 MGHDK, CDR2 SYGVNS.

The chain is built from TRBV28 and TRBJ1-5; 7 bases fit TRBD1. CDR1 is MDHEN and CDR2 is SYDVKM in the germline V gene. This CDR3 region has 16 residues. Unmatched junction bases numbered 10, after V lost 1 base and J lost 7 bases. In nucleotides, the CDR3 is TGTGCCAGCAGTTTATTTCGTGAGGGGGCTAGGCAGCCCCAGCATTTT. Translated, it gives CASSLFREGARQPQHF.

This clonotype has only a few counts. This chain joins TRBV4-2 and TRBJ2-7; TRBD2 agrees at 13 bases. CDR1 is LGHNA, CDR2 YNFKEQ, per germline. The CDR3 is 17 amino acids. Trimming removed 4 bases from V and 3 bases from J; junction bases left unmatched: 9. This CDR3 reads CASSPGLAGASGYEQYF. CDR3 bases: TGTGCCAGCAGCCCCGGACTAGCGGGAGCTTCTGGCTACGAGCAGTACTTC.

This clonotype was counted at least ten times. The V and J genes are TRBV12-3 or TRBV12-4 and TRBJ2-2; D ambiguous. V lost 5 bases, J lost 5 bases, and 12 bases lay in between. CDR3 length equals 14 residues. In DNA, the CDR3 is TGTGCCAGCAGTGACCAAATGAAAACCGGGGAGCTGTTTTTT. This gives the protein CASSDQMKTGELFF.